This passage covers 22 T cell receptor beta chains from one sample sequenced in a study of blood T cell repertoires in COVID-19. Repertoires were generated with immunoSEQ multiplex PCR, while TCRdb's copy carries only in-frame clones and drops some. Among about 42,000 clones listed, approximately 85% were seen once. The sequenced material came from peripheral blood. Source of these receptors: a human donor in a cohort sampled during active COVID-19.

This CDR3 is CASSLTRRETQYF. Written as DNA, the CDR3 is TGTGCCAGCAGCTTAACACGCCGGGAGACCCAGTACTTC. The rearrangement uses TRBV7-3 and TRBJ2-5; D is unresolved. Looked up from germline, CDR1 is SGHTA and CDR2 is FQGTGA. Trimming cost V 0 bases and J 5 bases, with 7 bases left between them. This CDR3 has 13 amino acids.

This clone occurred a few times. The rearrangement uses TRBV5-4 and TRBJ2-6; D gene uncertain. There are 15 residues in the CDR3. The V gene's germline CDR1 is SGHNT and CDR2 YYREEE (reference sequence). The ends were cut back, 4 bases at V and 4 bases at J, with 12 bases in the middle. DNA for the CDR3: TGTGCCAGCAGCGTCCCCGGTAACGGGGCCAACGTCCTGACTTTC. Amino acid sequence: CASSVPGNGANVLTF.

The chain joins TRBV9 to TRBJ2-5; 7 bases map to TRBD2. This CDR3 is built from 16 residues. From germline, CDR1 is SGDLS and CDR2 YYNGEE. The V segment lost 0 bases and the J segment 1 base; nucleotides outside the gene matches: 6. DNA of the CDR3: TGTGCCAGCAGCGTAGAACCAGCGGGGTTCCAAGAGACCCAGTACTTC. Its protein is CASSVEPAGFQETQYF.

This clone was detected a few times. The chain combines TRBV3-1 (or the pseudogene TRBV3-2) with TRBJ1-5; possible D gene TRBD1, 6 bases. The CDR3 has 12 amino acids. Trimming left V 0 bases short and J 9 bases short, with 6 bases between. Germline-derived CDR1 and CDR2 are LGHDT and YNNKEL (reference sequence). CDR3 in DNA: TGTGCCAGCAGCCAAGAAGGGGGGCCCCAGCATTTT. Translation gives CASSQEGGPQHF.

The V and J genes are TRBV21-1 and TRBJ1-4; TRBD1 is the table's D call and was not checked against the DNA. TRBV21-1 is designated a pseudogene. The CDR3 contains 17 residues. The CDR3 here is CASSRGATQGGDEKLFF. Here the CDR3 DNA reads TGTGCCAGCAGCCGGGGAGCGACTCAGGGGGGAGATGAAAAACTGTTTTTT.

Here the CDR3 reads CASSQLTSYSTDTQYF. As DNA, the CDR3 is TGTGCCAGCAGCCAACTAACTAGCTATAGCACAGATACGCAGTATTTT. The chain employs TRBV3-1 (or the pseudogene TRBV3-2) and TRBJ2-3, with D possibly being TRBD2 (6 bases). CDR1 LGHDT and CDR2 YNNKEL come from the germline V gene (reference sequence). The CDR3 has 16 amino acids. V was clipped by 2 bases and J by 0 bases, with 12 bases between them.

The chain combines TRBV7-3 with TRBJ2-1; 12 bases fit TRBD1. Germline CDR1 reads SGHTA; CDR2 reads FQGTGA. CDR3 length: 15 residues. The V and J ends lost 1 base and 9 bases, in that order; junction bases with no gene match: 4. For the CDR3, the DNA is TGTGCCAGCAGCTTAATGGGGACAGGGGGCGCTGAGCAGTTCTTC. Encoded protein: CASSLMGTGGAEQFF. Looking up the rest from reference TRBV7-3 and TRBJ2-1 gives the full variable domain: GAGVSQTPSNKVTEKGKYVELRCDPISGHTALYWYRQSLGQGPEFLIYFQGTGAADDSGLPNDRFFAVRPEGSVSTLKIQRTERGDSAVYLCASSLMGTGGAEQFFGPGTRLTVL.

The V call is TRBV18, the J call TRBJ2-1, with D perhaps TRBD1 (7 bases). The germline gives CDR1 KGHSH, CDR2 LQKENI. The CDR3 totals 16 residues. Trimming shortened V by 0 bases and J by 3 bases, and 12 bases separated the two germline ends. CDR3 nucleotide sequence: TGTGCCAGCTCACCACCAGCAGGGGGAGGCTACAATGAGCAGTTCTTC. It encodes CASSPPAGGGYNEQFF.

The chain has TRBV5-1 and TRBJ1-1, with 7 bases lining up with TRBD1. Germline V lookup: CDR1 SGHRS, CDR2 YFSETQ. J gave up 4 bases and V 4 bases, and 10 bases lay outside the gene matches. CDR3 length: 15 amino acids. The CDR3: CASSADRVGLTEAFF. CDR3 nucleotides: TGCGCCAGCAGCGCCGACAGGGTGGGGCTCACTGAAGCTTTCTTT.

CDR3 DNA sequence: TGTGCCAGCAGACCGGGGGGAGGGGCCAACGTCCTGACTTTC. Translation: CASRPGGGANVLTF. V gene TRBV7-2 combines with J gene TRBJ2-6; 7 nucleotides match TRBD2. The V gene end was trimmed by 6 bases and the J gene end by 4 bases; junction bases not matched to a gene: 3. In germline, CDR1 is SGHTA, CDR2 FQGNSA. CDR3 size: 14 residues.

The chain combines TRBV18 with TRBJ1-2; a possible D gene is TRBD1 (6 bases). Germline loops: CDR1 KGHSH, CDR2 LQKENI. V dropped 4 bases and J dropped 0 bases, with 6 bases sitting between them. The CDR3 contains 13 residues. The CDR3 nucleotides read TGTGCCAGCTCACAGGGGGCTAACTATGGCTACACCTTC. It codes for CASSQGANYGYTF.

The chain employs TRBV7-9 and TRBJ2-1; the match to TRBD2 covers 7 bases. The length of the CDR3 is 17 residues. CDR1 and CDR2 from the germline V gene are SEHNR and FQNEAQ (reference sequence). V shed 5 bases and J 0 bases; nucleotides not matched to a gene: 10. CDR3 residues: CASSHRWSGASYNEQFF. Written as DNA, the CDR3 is TGTGCCAGCAGCCACAGGTGGAGCGGGGCCTCCTACAATGAGCAGTTCTTC.

This clone was picked up one time. The chain employs TRBV7-2 and TRBJ1-1, with 8 bases fitting TRBD1. CDR1 is SGHTA, CDR2 FQGNSA, per germline. Germline trimming cut 5 bases from V and 1 base from J; bases unmatched to any gene: 6. CDR3 length: 15 residues. The CDR3 region is CASSNRTGQNTEAFF. For the CDR3, the DNA is TGTGCCAGCAGCAACCGGACAGGGCAGAACACTGAAGCTTTCTTT.

This clone was observed a handful of times. This sequence joins TRBV10-3 and TRBJ2-5, with D perhaps TRBD2 (5 bases). CDR1 and CDR2 (germline): ENHRY, SYGVKD. This CDR3 region has 14 residues. Trimming removed 3 bases at V and 5 bases at J, with 13 bases between. CDR3 sequence (DNA): TGTGCCATCAGTGATCAACTAGTCGAGGAGACCCAGTACTTC. It translates to CAISDQLVEETQYF.

The CDR3 DNA is TGTGCCAGCAGGTCCCCCGGGACCGGGGAGCTGTTTTTT. Translating gives CASRSPGTGELFF. The chain joins TRBV7-3 to TRBJ2-2; D unresolved. The CDR3 runs to 13 residues. V lost 6 bases and J 5 bases, leaving 10 bases between the germline ends. Per the germline V gene, CDR1 is SGHTA and CDR2 is FQGTGA.

This clone appeared a few times. The rearrangement links TRBV30 to TRBJ1-3, with a weak D call TRBD1 (6 bases). Germline V gene lookup returns CDR1 GTSNPN and CDR2 SVGIG (reference sequence). The CDR3 runs to 11 residues. Trimming took 5 bases from V and 11 from J, leaving 13 bases between them. The CDR3 DNA follows: TGTGCCTGGTCACAGGGCCGGGCCATATATTTT. Protein product: CAWSQGRAIYF.

J is TRBJ2-7 and V is TRBV4-1; TRBD1 agrees at 8 bases. The J segment lost 2 bases and the V segment lost 5 bases, leaving 8 bases of the junction unmatched. This CDR3 comprises 15 residues. Germline lookup yields CDR1 MGHRA and CDR2 YSYEKL. The CDR3 nucleotides read TGCGCCAGCAGCAACGACAGGGGCGCGCCCTACGAGCAGTACTTC. Residues: CASSNDRGAPYEQYF.

In this sample, this clone turned up a few times. The chain combines TRBV28 with TRBJ2-7; the match to TRBD1 covers 8 bases. CDR1 and CDR2 from the germline V gene are MDHEN and SYDVKM. Trimming cost V 9 bases and J 5 bases; bases outside gene matches: 6. The CDR3 has 12 amino acids. CDR3 DNA: TGTGCCAGTTCACAGGGGGGCAACGAGCAGTACTTC. Its protein product is CASSQGGNEQYF.

The chain carries TRBV5-1 and TRBJ2-5, with 8 bases identical to TRBD2. The ends lost 4 bases at V and 5 bases at J; junction bases unmatched: 7. Germline V CDR1 and CDR2: SGHRS, YFSETQ. The CDR3 has 14 amino acids. CDR3 bases: TGCGCCAGCAGCCCGCGCGGGGGGAGGGAGACCCAGTACTTC. Translating gives CASSPRGGRETQYF.

The CDR3 DNA is TGTGCCAGCAGTCAGACAGGCCTAGACAAAAACATTCAGTACTTC. It is translated as CASSQTGLDKNIQYF. This sequence joins TRBV7-2 and TRBJ2-4; weak D call: TRBD1 (6 bases). CDR1 SGHTA and CDR2 FQGNSA come from the germline V gene. The CDR3 runs 15 residues. The germline V and J ends were trimmed by 6 bases and 3 bases, with 15 bases remaining between them.

The chain has TRBV30 and TRBJ2-1; D gene unclear. The CDR3 contains 13 residues. Trimming cost V 7 bases and J 4 bases, with 14 bases left between them. CDR1 and CDR2 (germline): GTSNPN, SVGIG (reference sequence). The CDR3 loop reads CASKRHLYNEQFF. In DNA, the CDR3 is TGTGCCTCGAAAAGACATCTGTACAATGAGCAGTTCTTC.

This clone occurred once. The chain has TRBV28 and TRBJ2-6, with D possibly matching TRBD1 (5 bases). The germline V gene has CDR1 MDHEN and CDR2 SYDVKM. Deletions cut 2 bases from V and 0 bases from J, with 11 bases between. CDR3 size: 17 residues. CDR3 in amino acids: CASSLTGYFSGANVLTF. The CDR3 nucleotides read TGTGCCAGCAGTTTAACAGGCTACTTCTCTGGGGCCAACGTCCTGACTTTC. Full variable domain (rest looked up from reference TRBV28 and TRBJ2-6): DVKVTQSSRYLVKRTGEKVFLECVQDMDHENMFWYRQDPGLGLRLIYFSYDVKMKEKGDIPEGYSVSREKKERFSLILESASTNQTSMYLCASSLTGYFSGANVLTFGAGSRLTVL.